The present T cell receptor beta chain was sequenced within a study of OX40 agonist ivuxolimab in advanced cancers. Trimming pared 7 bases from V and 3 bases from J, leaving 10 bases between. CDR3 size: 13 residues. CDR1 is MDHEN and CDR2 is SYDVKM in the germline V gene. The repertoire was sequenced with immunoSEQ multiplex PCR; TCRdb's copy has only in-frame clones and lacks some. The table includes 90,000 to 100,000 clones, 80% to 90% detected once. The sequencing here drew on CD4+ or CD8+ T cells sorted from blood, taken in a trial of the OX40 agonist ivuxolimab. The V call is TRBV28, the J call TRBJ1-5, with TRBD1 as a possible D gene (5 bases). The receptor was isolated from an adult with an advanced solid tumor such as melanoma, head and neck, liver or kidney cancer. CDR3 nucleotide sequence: TGTGCCAGCATTCGGGGGTTCAATCAGCCCCAGCATTTT. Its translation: CASIRGFNQPQHF.